The clone carrying this TCR beta chain was counted only a few times. Profiling relied on immunoSEQ multiplex PCR, and the TCRdb table lists in-frame clones only, not all of them. The sample yields several thousand clones, around 9.9% seen once. The CDR3 contains 13 residues. Germline V gene lookup returns CDR1 MGHRA and CDR2 YSYEKL. V was trimmed by 4 bases and J by 3 bases, leaving 10 bases between them. The sample is drawn from a study of tumour-infiltrating T cells in Burkitt lymphoma. At the level of the study: Overall and progression-free survival were predicted by productive clonality.

The V gene is TRBV4-1, the J gene TRBJ2-7; D call uncertain. This TCR derives from a human donor with diffuse large B-cell lymphoma. What was sequenced was tumor tissue. The CDR3 nucleotides read TGCGCCAGCAGCCTGATGAGGAACTACGAGCAGTACTTC. Protein: CASSLMRNYEQYF.